Sequencing of this T cell receptor (beta chain) was carried out in a study of blood T cell repertoires in COVID-19. Background on the study: In each case, the material was cDNA or gDNA derived from T cells, B-cell-depleted T cells, or PBMCs.

Followed longitudinally, the Seattle patients had been enrolled during active infection. This CDR3 contains 15 residues. Unmatched junction bases numbered 3, after V lost 5 bases and J lost 1 base. CDR1 and CDR2 from the germline V gene are SEHNR and FQNEAQ (reference sequence). Source study methods: It was from reference gene primer amplification that nucleated cell counts were estimated. Assay used: immunoSEQ multiplex PCR; TCRdb lists only in-frame clones, some missing. For V, J and clone size, that table is used; D and trimming come from the DNA. Of a few hundred thousand clones listed, about four fifths are singletons.

The chain carries TRBV7-9 and TRBJ2-2; TRBD2 matches at 8 bases. The specimen was peripheral blood. The clonotype comes from a person between 65 and 80 years old with COVID-19, enrolled during active disease. CDR3 loop: CASSLSGVNTGELFF. The CDR3 coding sequence is TGTGCCAGCAGCCTTAGCGGGGTGAACACCGGGGAGCTGTTTTTT.